The entry below gives a single TCR beta chain sequence along with its context. Per the original methods: Amplification of reference gene primers provided the estimated nucleated cell counts. Sequenced by immunoSEQ multiplex PCR; TCRdb stores in-frame clones only, minus some. That table furnishes V, J and clone size, whereas the DNA furnished D and trimming. Of around 450,000 clones in the sample, about 90% were seen once. The data belong to a study of blood T cell repertoires in COVID-19. Study members were between about 18 and 89 years old and lived in 24 US regions. Grouping used clinical history reported by participants in a survey and questionnaire. Either two negative PCRs, clearance, or symptom resolution qualified Cohort 3 donors as recovered. CDR1 is MNHEY and CDR2 is SMNVEV in the germline V gene (reference sequence). Germline trimming cut 1 base from V and 7 bases from J; bases unmatched to any gene: 3. This CDR3 region has 13 residues.

This clonotype was obtained from a man in his late teens or twenties who had recovered from COVID-19. The chain carries TRBV27 and TRBJ1-2, with 7 bases aligning to TRBD1. The sequencing input was PBMCs or T cells enriched from blood (not recorded which). This CDR3 reads CASSLYRGGGYTF. The CDR3 nucleotides are TGTGCCAGCAGTTTATACAGGGGAGGTGGCTACACCTTC.